The 10 T cell receptor beta chains reported below all come from one sample, sequenced in a study of cytomegalovirus exposure and HLA in healthy donors. Primers: 60 Vbeta forward and 13 Jbeta reverse. Repertoires were generated with immunoSEQ multiplex PCR, while TCRdb's copy carries only in-frame clones and drops some. The sample has 95,000 to 150,000 clones, roughly 80% seen once. The sample comprised PBMCs. The source is a female donor in good health and CMV-seropositive.

This rearrangement joins TRBV6-5 to TRBJ1-5; a possible D gene is TRBD1 (6 bases). Germline V CDR1 and CDR2: MNHEY, SVGAGI. This CDR3 is 14 amino acids long. Trimming cost V 6 bases and J 1 base, with 10 bases left between them. The DNA for the CDR3 is TGTGCCAGCAGCCTTGACAGGAGCAATCAGCCCCAGCATTTT. This encodes CASSLDRSNQPQHF.

This chain links TRBV30 with TRBJ2-5; weak D call: TRBD2 (6 bases). The germline CDR1 and CDR2 sequences are GTSNPN and SVGIG (reference sequence). V was cut by 0 bases and J by 8 bases, with 19 bases left in between. The CDR3 totals 15 residues. As DNA, the CDR3 is TGTGCCTGGAGTGTACGGGGGTCGGTTGTGGCAACCCAGTACTTC. Translated, it gives CAWSVRGSVVATQYF.

There are a few counts of this clone. The rearrangement joins TRBV10-3 to TRBJ2-5, with TRBD2 as a possible D gene (5 bases). CDR3 length: 13 residues. CDR1 ENHRY and CDR2 SYGVKD come from the germline V gene. With 4 bases removed from V and 5 bases from J, the gap between germline ends came to 11 bases. The chain's CDR3 is CAISGGRGETQYF. CDR3 in DNA: TGTGCCATCAGTGGAGGTAGAGGGGAGACCCAGTACTTC.

The chain joins TRBV30 to TRBJ1-2; 7 bases are shared with TRBD1. Germline V lookup: CDR1 GTSNPN, CDR2 SVGIG (reference sequence). Trimming cost V 5 bases and J 7 bases; bases outside gene matches: 4. CDR3 length equals 11 residues. CDR3 DNA: TGTGCCTGGGGGACAGACTGTGGCTACACCTTC. Its translation: CAWGTDCGYTF.

The V call is TRBV29-1, the J call TRBJ2-3; D not resolved. Germline CDR1 is SQVTM and CDR2 is ANQGSEA. V was clipped by 6 bases and J by 7 bases, with 8 bases between them. The CDR3 is 10 amino acids. The DNA of the CDR3 is TGCAGCGTACCTAGGTATACGCAGTATTTT. This translates into CSVPRYTQYF.

CDR3 loop: CASSLTPRQGYEQYF. CDR3 in DNA: TGTGCCAGCAGTTTAACACCCCGACAGGGGTACGAGCAGTACTTC. This chain uses TRBV28 with TRBJ2-7; 8 bases are shared with TRBD1. The V gene's germline CDR1 is MDHEN and CDR2 SYDVKM. The CDR3 runs 15 residues. The V and J ends lost 2 bases and 4 bases, in that order; junction bases with no gene match: 7. Looking up the rest from reference TRBV28 and TRBJ2-7 gives the full variable domain: DVKVTQSSRYLVKRTGEKVFLECVQDMDHENMFWYRQDPGLGLRLIYFSYDVKMKEKGDIPEGYSVSREKKERFSLILESASTNQTSMYLCASSLTPRQGYEQYFGPGTRLTVT.

This sequence joins TRBV27 and TRBJ1-1; D is possibly TRBD1 (5 bases). V lost 6 bases and J lost 4, with 9 bases in between. CDR1 is MNHEY, CDR2 SMNVEV, per germline (reference sequence). CDR3 length: 12 residues. The CDR3 loop is CASSRVGTEAFF. CDR3 DNA: TGTGCCAGCAGCAGGGTAGGCACTGAAGCTTTCTTT.

This clone has just one count. The CDR3 DNA reads as TGTGCCAGCAGCCAATTCACAGGGTCGAGTGACACCATATATTTT. Translation gives CASSQFTGSSDTIYF. J is TRBJ1-3 and V is TRBV16; TRBD1 is a possible D gene (6 bases). With 1 base removed from V and 8 bases from J, the gap between germline ends came to 15 bases. The CDR3 sequence is 15 residues long. Germline V gene sequence: CDR1 KGHSY, CDR2 FQNENV.

This clone occurred a few times. The gene calls are TRBV29-1 and TRBJ2-1, with 8 bases matching TRBD2. The V and J ends lost 3 bases and 3 bases, in that order; junction bases with no gene match: 10. There are 16 residues in the CDR3. Germline CDR1 reads SQVTM; CDR2 reads ANQGSEA. The CDR3 protein is CSVDPPSGSGYNEQFF. The CDR3 DNA reads TGCAGCGTTGATCCGCCTAGCGGGTCGGGCTACAATGAGCAGTTCTTC.

The chain employs TRBV10-3 and TRBJ2-5, with 9 bases fitting TRBD1. This CDR3 has 14 amino acids. Germline loops: CDR1 ENHRY, CDR2 SYGVKD. V lost 11 bases, J lost 4 bases, and 11 bases stayed unmatched. CDR3 protein: CAATGTGTGETQYF. The CDR3 bases are TGTGCCGCAACCGGGACAGGGACGGGAGAGACCCAGTACTTC.